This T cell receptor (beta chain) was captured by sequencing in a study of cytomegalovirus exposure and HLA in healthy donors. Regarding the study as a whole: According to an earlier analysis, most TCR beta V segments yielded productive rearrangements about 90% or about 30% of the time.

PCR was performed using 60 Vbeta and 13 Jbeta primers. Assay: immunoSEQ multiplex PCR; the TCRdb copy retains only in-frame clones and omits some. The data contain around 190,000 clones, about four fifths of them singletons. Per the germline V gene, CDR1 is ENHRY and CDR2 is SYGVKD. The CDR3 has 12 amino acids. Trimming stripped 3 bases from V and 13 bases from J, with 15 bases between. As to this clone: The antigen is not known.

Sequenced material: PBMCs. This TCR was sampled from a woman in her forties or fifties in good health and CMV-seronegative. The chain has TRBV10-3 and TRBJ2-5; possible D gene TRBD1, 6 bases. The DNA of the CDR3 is TGTGCCATCAGTGAACCCCAGGGGCGTCGGTACTTC. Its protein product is CAISEPQGRRYF.